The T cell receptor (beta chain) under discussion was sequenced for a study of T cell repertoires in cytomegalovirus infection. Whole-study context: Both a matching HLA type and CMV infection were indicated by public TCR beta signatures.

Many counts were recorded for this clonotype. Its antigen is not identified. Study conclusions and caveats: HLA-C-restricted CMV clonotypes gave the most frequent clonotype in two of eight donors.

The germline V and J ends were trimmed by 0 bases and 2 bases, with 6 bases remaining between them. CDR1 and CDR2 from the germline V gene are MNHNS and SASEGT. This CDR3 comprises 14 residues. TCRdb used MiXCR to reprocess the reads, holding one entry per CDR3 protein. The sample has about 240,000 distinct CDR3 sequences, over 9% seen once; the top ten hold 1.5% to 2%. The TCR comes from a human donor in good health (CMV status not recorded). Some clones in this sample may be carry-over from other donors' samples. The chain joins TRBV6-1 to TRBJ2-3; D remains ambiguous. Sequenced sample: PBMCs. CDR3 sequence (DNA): TGTGCCAGCAGTGAAGCGGTATACACAGATACGCAGTATTTT. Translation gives CASSEAVYTDTQYF.